This TCR beta chain was captured by sequencing in a study of blood T cell repertoires in COVID-19. The wider study: The United States, Italy and Spain supplied acute and convalescent COVID-19 samples. PBMCs, B-cell-depleted T cells, or T cells provided the cDNA or gDNA that made up the material.

Original data processing: It was from reference gene primer amplification that nucleated cell counts were estimated. The protocol was immunoSEQ multiplex PCR, while the TCRdb copy is restricted to in-frame clones and leaves out a portion. The D gene and trimming were derived from the DNA, and the V and J assignments and clone size from that table. This table holds around 69,000 clones, around 84% found once. Germline V gene lookup returns CDR1 MNHNY and CDR2 SVGAGI (reference sequence). V was trimmed by 5 bases and J by 3 bases, leaving 5 bases between them. The CDR3 runs 12 residues. The rearrangement links TRBV6-6 to TRBJ1-5, with unresolved D. The receptor comes from a man aged 50-59 years with active COVID-19. Sequencing was performed on peripheral blood. The CDR3 protein is CASSLYNQPQHF. In nucleotides, the CDR3 is TGTGCCAGCAGTCTCTACAATCAGCCCCAGCATTTT.